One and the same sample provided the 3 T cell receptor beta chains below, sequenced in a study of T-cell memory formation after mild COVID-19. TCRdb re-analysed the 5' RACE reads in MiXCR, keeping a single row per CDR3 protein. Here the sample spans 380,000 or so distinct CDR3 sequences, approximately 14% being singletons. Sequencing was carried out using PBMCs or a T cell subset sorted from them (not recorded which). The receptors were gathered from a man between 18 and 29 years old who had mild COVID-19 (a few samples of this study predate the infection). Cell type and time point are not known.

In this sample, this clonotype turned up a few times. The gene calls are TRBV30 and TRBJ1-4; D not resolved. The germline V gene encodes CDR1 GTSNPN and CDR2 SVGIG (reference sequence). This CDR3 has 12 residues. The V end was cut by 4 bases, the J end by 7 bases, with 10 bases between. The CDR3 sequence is CAWTGSGEKLFF. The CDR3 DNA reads TGTGCCTGGACCGGGAGCGGTGAAAAACTGTTTTTT.

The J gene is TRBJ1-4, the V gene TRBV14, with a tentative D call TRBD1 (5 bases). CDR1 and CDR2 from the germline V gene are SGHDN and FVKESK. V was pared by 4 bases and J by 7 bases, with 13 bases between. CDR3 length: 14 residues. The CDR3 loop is CASSRRTRGEKLFF. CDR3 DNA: TGTGCCAGCAGCCGTAGAACGAGGGGTGAAAAACTGTTTTTT.

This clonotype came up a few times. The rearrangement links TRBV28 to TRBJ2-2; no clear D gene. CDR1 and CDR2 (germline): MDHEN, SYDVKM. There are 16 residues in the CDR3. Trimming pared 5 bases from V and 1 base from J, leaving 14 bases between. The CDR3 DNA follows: TGTGCCAGCAGTCTAGACCCGGCACGGAACACCGGGGAGCTGTTTTTT. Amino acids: CASSLDPARNTGELFF.